This note documents a single T cell receptor beta chain sequence. The antigen is undetermined. Time point described: week 35, safety follow-up. One vaccine dose held 300 ug of mutant IDH1 20-mer peptide and came with topical imiquimod. This sample stems from a study of a mutant IDH1 vaccine in newly diagnosed glioma. Study-wide results and limits: Shifts in the top peripheral T cell clonotypes seemed unrelated to pseudoprogression.

This table comes from immunoSEQ multiplex PCR, and its TCRdb copy is limited to in-frame clones, with some not included. The table lists about 56,000 clones, 80% to 90% of them singletons. The V gene lost 7 bases and the J gene lost 6 bases, with 17 bases spanning the gap. Germline CDR1 and CDR2: SGHRS and YFSETQ. The CDR3 contains 14 residues. The TCR comes from a man aged 35-49 years with glioma. The sample here was PBMCs, taken from a glioma patient whose treatment included an IDH1 peptide vaccine. This chain links TRBV5-1 with TRBJ2-1; D unresolved. The CDR3 here is CASSSNGPSNEQFF. For the CDR3, the DNA is TGCGCCAGCTCCTCCAACGGACCGAGCAATGAGCAGTTCTTC.